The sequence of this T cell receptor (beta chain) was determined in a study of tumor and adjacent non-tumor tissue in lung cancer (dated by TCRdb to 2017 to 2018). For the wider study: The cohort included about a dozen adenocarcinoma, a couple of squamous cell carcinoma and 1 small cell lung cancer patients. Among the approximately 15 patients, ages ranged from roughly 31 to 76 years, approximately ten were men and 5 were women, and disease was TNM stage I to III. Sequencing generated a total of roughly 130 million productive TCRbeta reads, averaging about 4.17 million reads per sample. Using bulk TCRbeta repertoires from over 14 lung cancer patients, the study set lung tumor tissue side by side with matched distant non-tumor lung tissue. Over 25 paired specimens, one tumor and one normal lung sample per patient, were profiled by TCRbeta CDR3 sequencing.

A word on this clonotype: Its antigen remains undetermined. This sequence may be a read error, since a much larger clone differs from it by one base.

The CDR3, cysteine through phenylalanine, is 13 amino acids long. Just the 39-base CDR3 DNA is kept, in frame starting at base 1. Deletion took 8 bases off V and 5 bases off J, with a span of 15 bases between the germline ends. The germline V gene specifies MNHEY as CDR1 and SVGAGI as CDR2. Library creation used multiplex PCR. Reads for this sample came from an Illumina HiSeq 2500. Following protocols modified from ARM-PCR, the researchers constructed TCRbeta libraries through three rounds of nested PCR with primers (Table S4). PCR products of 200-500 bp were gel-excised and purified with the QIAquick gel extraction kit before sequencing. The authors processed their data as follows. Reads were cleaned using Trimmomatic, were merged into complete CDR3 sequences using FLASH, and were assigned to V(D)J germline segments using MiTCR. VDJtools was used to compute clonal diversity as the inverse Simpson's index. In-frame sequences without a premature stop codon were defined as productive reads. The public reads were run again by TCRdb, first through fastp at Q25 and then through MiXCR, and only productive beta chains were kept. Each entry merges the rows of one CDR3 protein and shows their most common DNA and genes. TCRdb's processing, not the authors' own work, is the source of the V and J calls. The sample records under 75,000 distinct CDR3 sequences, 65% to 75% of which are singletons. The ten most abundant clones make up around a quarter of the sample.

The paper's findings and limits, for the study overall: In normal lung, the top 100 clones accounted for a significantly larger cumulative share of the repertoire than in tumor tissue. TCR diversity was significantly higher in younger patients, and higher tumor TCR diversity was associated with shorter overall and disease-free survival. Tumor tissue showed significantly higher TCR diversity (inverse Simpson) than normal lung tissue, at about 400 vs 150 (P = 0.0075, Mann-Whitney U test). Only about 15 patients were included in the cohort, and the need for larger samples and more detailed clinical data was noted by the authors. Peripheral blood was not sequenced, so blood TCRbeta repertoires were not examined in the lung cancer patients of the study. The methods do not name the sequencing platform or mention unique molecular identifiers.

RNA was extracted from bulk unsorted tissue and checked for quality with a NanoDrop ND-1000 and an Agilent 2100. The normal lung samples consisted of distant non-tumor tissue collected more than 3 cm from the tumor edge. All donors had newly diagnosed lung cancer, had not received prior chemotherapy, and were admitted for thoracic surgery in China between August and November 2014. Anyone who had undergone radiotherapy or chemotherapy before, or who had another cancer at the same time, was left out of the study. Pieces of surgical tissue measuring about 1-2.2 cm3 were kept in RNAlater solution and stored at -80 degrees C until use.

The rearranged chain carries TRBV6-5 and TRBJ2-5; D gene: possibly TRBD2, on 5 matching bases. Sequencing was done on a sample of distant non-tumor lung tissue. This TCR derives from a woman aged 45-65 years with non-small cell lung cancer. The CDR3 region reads CASGRGGVETQYF. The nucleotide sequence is TGTGCCAGCGGTCGTGGAGGTGTGGAGACCCAGTACTTC.